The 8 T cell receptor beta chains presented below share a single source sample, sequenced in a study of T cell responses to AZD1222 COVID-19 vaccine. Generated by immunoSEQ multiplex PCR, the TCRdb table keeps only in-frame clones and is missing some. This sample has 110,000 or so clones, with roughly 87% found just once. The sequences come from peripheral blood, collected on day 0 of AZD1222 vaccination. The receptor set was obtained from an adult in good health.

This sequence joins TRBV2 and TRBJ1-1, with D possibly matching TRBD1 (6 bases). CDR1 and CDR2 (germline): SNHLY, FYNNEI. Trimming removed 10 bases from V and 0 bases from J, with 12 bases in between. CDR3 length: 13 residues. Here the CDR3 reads CATSTGMNTEAFF. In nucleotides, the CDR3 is TGTGCCACCTCGACAGGCATGAACACTGAAGCTTTCTTT.

In nucleotides, the CDR3 is TGTGCCTGGAGGACAGGGGGCACAGATACGCAGTATTTT. It translates to CAWRTGGTDTQYF. This chain links TRBV30 with TRBJ2-3; 8 positions agree with TRBD1. The CDR3 length is 13 residues. The V segment lost 3 bases and the J segment 1 base; nucleotides outside the gene matches: 0. Per the germline V gene, CDR1 is GTSNPN and CDR2 is SVGIG (reference sequence).

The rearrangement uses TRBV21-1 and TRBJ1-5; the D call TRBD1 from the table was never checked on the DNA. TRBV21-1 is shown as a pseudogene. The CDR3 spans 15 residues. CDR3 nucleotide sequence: TGTGCCAGCAGCAACCTCAGACAGGTTTCCAGGCCCCAGCATTTT. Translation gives CASSNLRQVSRPQHF.

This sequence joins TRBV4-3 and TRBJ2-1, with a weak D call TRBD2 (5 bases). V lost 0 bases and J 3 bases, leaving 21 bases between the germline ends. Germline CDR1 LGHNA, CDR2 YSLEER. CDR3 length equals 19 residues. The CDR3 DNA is TGCGCCAGCAGCCAAGATCTTGGCCGGCCTAGCAGCCTCTACAATGAGCAGTTCTTC. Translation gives CASSQDLGRPSSLYNEQFF.

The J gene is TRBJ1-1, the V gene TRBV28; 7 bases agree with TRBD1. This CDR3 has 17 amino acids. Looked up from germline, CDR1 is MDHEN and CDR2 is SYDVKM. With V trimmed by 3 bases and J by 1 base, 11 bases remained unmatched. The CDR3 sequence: CASSFGVTGRKNTEAFF. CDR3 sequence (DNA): TGTGCCAGCAGTTTTGGGGTGACAGGGAGGAAGAACACTGAAGCTTTCTTT. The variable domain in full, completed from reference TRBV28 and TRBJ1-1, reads DVKVTQSSRYLVKRTGEKVFLECVQDMDHENMFWYRQDPGLGLRLIYFSYDVKMKEKGDIPEGYSVSREKKERFSLILESASTNQTSMYLCASSFGVTGRKNTEAFFGQGTRLTVV.

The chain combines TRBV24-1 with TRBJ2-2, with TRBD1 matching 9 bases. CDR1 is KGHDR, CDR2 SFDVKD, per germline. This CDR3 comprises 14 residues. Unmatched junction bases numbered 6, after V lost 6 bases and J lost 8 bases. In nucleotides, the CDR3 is TGTGCCACCAGTCAAACAGGGGGCGTTGGGGAGCTGTTTTTT. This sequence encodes CATSQTGGVGELFF.

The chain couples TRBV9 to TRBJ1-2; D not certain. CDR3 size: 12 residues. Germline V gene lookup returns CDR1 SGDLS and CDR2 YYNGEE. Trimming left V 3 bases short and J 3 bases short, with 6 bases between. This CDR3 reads CASSASYYGYTF. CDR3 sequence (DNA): TGTGCCAGCAGCGCTTCCTACTATGGCTACACCTTC.

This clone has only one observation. CDR3 residues: CASSSRGDTQYF. The CDR3, as DNA: TGTGCCAGCAGCTCCCGTGGTGATACGCAGTATTTT. The V call is TRBV7-2, the J call TRBJ2-3; D unresolved. Germline V gives CDR1 SGHTA, CDR2 FQGNSA. This CDR3 region has 12 residues. Trimming pared 4 bases from V and 6 bases from J, leaving 8 bases between.